The TCR beta chain described here comes from a study of identifying expanded T cells in peripheral blood. CDR3 length equals 15 residues. The V end lost 1 base, the J end lost 2 bases, and 11 bases lay between the germline ends. In germline, CDR1 is LNHNV, CDR2 YYDKDF (reference sequence). During the collection period, no donor immune events like infections were recorded. Measured with immunoSEQ multiplex PCR; TCRdb has only the in-frame clones, and not every one. The sample holds about 130,000 clones, about 88% seen once. This sequence was found in a person between 18 and 69 years old in good health. Sequencing used blood. The chain links TRBV15 to TRBJ1-2; D is unclear. The CDR3 here is CATSRVKGKNYGYTF. CDR3 DNA sequence: TGTGCCACCAGCAGAGTGAAGGGAAAAAACTATGGCTACACCTTC.